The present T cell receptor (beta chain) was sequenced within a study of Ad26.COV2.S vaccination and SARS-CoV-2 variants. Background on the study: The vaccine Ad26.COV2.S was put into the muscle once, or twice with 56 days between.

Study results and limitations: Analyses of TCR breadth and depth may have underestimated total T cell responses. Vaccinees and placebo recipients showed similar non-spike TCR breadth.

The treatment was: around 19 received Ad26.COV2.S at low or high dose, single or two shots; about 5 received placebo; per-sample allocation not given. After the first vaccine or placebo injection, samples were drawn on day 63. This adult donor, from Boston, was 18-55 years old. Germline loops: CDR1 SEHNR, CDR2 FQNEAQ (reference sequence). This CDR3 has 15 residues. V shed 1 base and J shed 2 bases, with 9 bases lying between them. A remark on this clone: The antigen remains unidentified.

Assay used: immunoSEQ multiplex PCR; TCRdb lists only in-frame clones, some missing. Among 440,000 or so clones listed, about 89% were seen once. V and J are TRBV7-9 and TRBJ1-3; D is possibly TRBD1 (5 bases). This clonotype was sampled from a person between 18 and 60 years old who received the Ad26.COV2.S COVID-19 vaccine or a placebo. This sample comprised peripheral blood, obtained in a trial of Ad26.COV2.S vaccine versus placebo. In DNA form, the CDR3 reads TGTGCCAGCAGCTTAGGAGGGGCCGCTGGAAACACCATATATTTT. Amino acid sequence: CASSLGGAAGNTIYF.